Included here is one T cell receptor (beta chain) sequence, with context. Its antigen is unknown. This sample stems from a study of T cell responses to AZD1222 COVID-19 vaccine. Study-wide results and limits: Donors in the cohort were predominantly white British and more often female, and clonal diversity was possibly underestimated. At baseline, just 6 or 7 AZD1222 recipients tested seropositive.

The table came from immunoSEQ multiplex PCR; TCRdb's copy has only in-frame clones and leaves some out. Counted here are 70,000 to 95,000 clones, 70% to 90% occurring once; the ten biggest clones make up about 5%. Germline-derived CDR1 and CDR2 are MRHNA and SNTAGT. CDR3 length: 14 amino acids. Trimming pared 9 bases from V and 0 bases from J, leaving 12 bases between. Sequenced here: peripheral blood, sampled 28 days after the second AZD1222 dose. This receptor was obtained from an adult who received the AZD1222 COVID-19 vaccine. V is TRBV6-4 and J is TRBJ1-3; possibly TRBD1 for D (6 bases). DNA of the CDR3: TGTGCCAGTTCTCAGGGGAGCTCTGGAAACACCATATATTTT. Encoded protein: CASSQGSSGNTIYF.